This is a list of T cell receptor beta chains from one sample in a study of regulatory T cells. TCRdb's copy holds only in-frame clones and misses some; the assay was immunoSEQ multiplex PCR. The sample contains tens of thousands of clones, 75% to 90% of which appear only once. The sample comprised conventional CD4+ T cells sorted from blood. The receptors stem from a young adult with CD3G deficiency. Each CDR3 is given with its conserved first and last residue. D genes are given only for firm matches. The size entry is marked missing in some rows and otherwise reads once, few, many or a size class.

.	TRBJ1-1	.	TRBV11-2	CASSSGVGGNTEAFF	TGTGCCAGCAGCTCAGGGGTAGGAGGGAACACTGAAGCTTTCTTT
.	TRBJ2-6	.	TRBV5-1	CASSLNSGVDGANVLTF	TGCGCCAGCAGCTTGAATTCGGGGGTAGATGGGGCCAACGTCCTGACTTTC
.	TRBJ1-2	.	TRBV6-6	CASSYPRGGAYGYTF	TGTGCCAGCAGTTACCCCCGGGGGGGGGCCTATGGCTACACCTTC
.	TRBJ2-7	.	TRBV6-1	CASSEPRGVQGYEQYF	TGTGCCAGCAGTGAACCGAGAGGGGTGCAGGGCTACGAGCAGTACTTC
few	TRBJ2-1	TRBD1	TRBV5-1	CASRRDREYNEQFF	TGCGCCAGCAGGCGGGACAGGGAGTACAATGAGCAGTTCTTC
.	TRBJ1-1	.	TRBV11-3	CASSLIGTAVVF	TGTGCCAGCAGCTTAATAGGGACCGCGGTCGTCTTT
.	TRBJ2-7	TRBD2	TRBV18	CASSPSGGHSEQYF	TGTGCCAGCTCACCTAGCGGGGGCCATAGCGAGCAGTACTTC
.	TRBJ2-6	TRBD2	TRBV28	CASTPTSGHLSGANVLTF	TGTGCCAGCACTCCGACTAGCGGGCACCTCTCTGGGGCCAACGTCCTGACTTTC
.	TRBJ1-1	.	TRBV5-1	CASSLGGEGGTNTEAFF	TGCGCCAGCAGCTTGGGTGGAGAGGGGGGTACGAACACTGAAGCTTTCTTT
.	TRBJ2-5	.	TRBV5-1	CASSPGKSLGQETQYF	TGCGCCAGCAGCCCAGGGAAATCTCTGGGCCAAGAGACCCAGTACTTC
.	TRBJ1-2	.	TRBV6-6	CASSYSTGAYGYTF	TGTGCCAGCAGTTACTCTACCGGGGCCTATGGCTACACCTTC
.	TRBJ2-7	TRBD1	TRBV7-8	CASSFKSFGTGVYEQYF	TGTGCCAGCAGCTTCAAGTCTTTCGGGACAGGGGTCTACGAGCAGTACTTC
.	TRBJ2-3	.	TRBV7-9	CASSDVSGARDTQYF	TGTGCCAGCAGCGACGTTTCGGGGGCAAGAGATACGCAGTATTTT
.	TRBJ2-1	TRBD1	TRBV7-2	CASSLDRGRGEQFF	TGTGCCAGCAGCTTAGACAGGGGAAGGGGTGAGCAGTTCTTC
.	TRBJ1-1	TRBD1	TRBV29-1	CSVLQGDSEAFF	TGCAGCGTTCTCCAGGGGGACTCAGAAGCTTTCTTT
.	TRBJ2-1	TRBD2	TRBV6-6	CASSDGGNYNEQFF	TGTGCCAGCAGTGACGGGGGGAACTACAATGAGCAGTTCTTC
few	TRBJ2-1	.	TRBV20-1	CSVDGPHEQFF	TGCAGTGTGGACGGTCCGCATGAGCAGTTCTTC
.	TRBJ1-1	TRBD1	TRBV6-1	CASRQTGGGTEAFF	TGTGCCAGCAGGCAGACAGGGGGGGGCACTGAAGCTTTCTTT
.	TRBJ2-7	.	TRBV5-1	CASSLSGVPYEQYF	TGCGCCAGCAGCTTAAGCGGCGTCCCCTACGAGCAGTACTTC
.	TRBJ2-1	TRBD1	TRBV19	CASSIRTGPNEQFF	TGTGCCAGTAGTATTCGGACAGGGCCGAATGAGCAGTTCTTC
.	TRBJ2-7	.	TRBV30	CAWSKTELGEQYF	TGTGCCTGGAGTAAGACGGAGCTGGGGGAGCAGTACTTC
.	TRBJ2-4	.	TRBV6-1	CASSEEGYGLAKNIQYF	TGTGCCAGCAGTGAGGAAGGATATGGCCTAGCCAAAAACATTCAGTACTTC
.	TRBJ1-2	.	TRBV15	CATSRDRGCGYTF	TGTGCCACCAGCAGAGATAGAGGCTGCGGCTACACCTTC
once	TRBJ1-1	.	TRBV5-1	CASSLDVNTEAFF	TGCGCCAGCAGCTTGGATGTGAACACTGAAGCTTTCTTT
.	TRBJ2-1	.	TRBV28	CASSYDKYNEQFF	TGTGCCAGCAGCTATGACAAATACAATGAGCAGTTCTTC
.	TRBJ2-1	.	TRBV28	CASSPLGDLREQFF	TGTGCCAGCAGTCCCCTAGGGGACTTGCGTGAGCAGTTCTTC
.	TRBJ2-7	TRBD2	TRBV5-1	CASSLGGRAGYEQYF	TGCGCCAGCAGCTTGGGTGGGAGGGCTGGATACGAGCAGTACTTC
.	TRBJ1-5	.	TRBV28	CASSLWGTLSNQPQHF	TGTGCCAGCAGTCTATGGGGGACCCTAAGCAATCAGCCCCAGCATTTT
few	TRBJ1-2	.	TRBV6-1	CAIQGENYGYTF	TGTGCCATACAGGGAGAGAACTATGGCTACACCTTC
.	TRBJ2-7	.	TRBV28	CASSLASSYEQYF	TGTGCCAGCAGTTTGGCTAGCTCCTACGAGCAGTACTTC
.	TRBJ1-1	.	TRBV11-2	CASSLRESPGTEAFF	TGTGCCAGCAGCTTACGAGAGTCTCCGGGGACTGAAGCTTTCTTT
once	TRBJ2-1	TRBD2	TRBV5-1	CASSSTSGGYNEQFF	TGCGCCAGCAGCTCCACTAGCGGGGGTTACAATGAGCAGTTCTTC
.	TRBJ2-3	.	TRBV21-1	CASTIGSGSTDTQYF	TGTGCCAGCACGATCGGGTCGGGGAGCACAGATACGCAGTATTTT
few	TRBJ2-3	TRBD2	TRBV5-1	CASSLGLAVKDTQYF	TGCGCCAGCAGCCTCGGACTAGCGGTAAAAGATACGCAGTATTTT
.	TRBJ2-3	TRBD2	TRBV28	CASSFRGLAAPTDTQYF	TGTGCCAGCAGTTTCCGGGGACTAGCGGCCCCCACAGATACGCAGTATTTT
.	TRBJ2-5	.	TRBV5-1	CASSSGGWQAQYF	TGCGCCAGCAGCTCCGGCGGATGGCAGGCCCAGTACTTC
once	TRBJ2-3	.	TRBV19	CASSISGTRGQDTQYF	TGTGCCAGTAGTATATCGGGGACGAGAGGTCAGGATACGCAGTATTTT
.	TRBJ2-3	.	TRBV7-9	CASSLGVEGRGAYTDTQYF	TGTGCCAGCAGCTTAGGCGTCGAGGGACGAGGGGCTTACACAGATACGCAGTATTTT
.	TRBJ1-1	.	TRBV7-9	CASSLFWDSEAFF	TGTGCCAGCAGCTTGTTTTGGGACTCTGAAGCTTTCTTT
.	TRBJ2-3	TRBD2	TRBV5-1	CASRAGALTDTQYF	TGCGCCAGCCGAGCGGGGGCCCTCACAGATACGCAGTATTTT
.	TRBJ1-1	.	TRBV30	CAWNLRRDTEAFF	TGTGCCTGGAATTTAAGACGAGACACTGAAGCTTTCTTT
.	TRBJ2-7	TRBD1	TRBV5-1	CASSPYTGGTKQYF	TGCGCCAGCAGCCCCTACACAGGGGGGACGAAGCAGTACTTC
.	TRBJ1-1	.	TRBV11-2	CASSPSMNTEAFF	TGTGCCAGCAGCCCGTCAATGAACACTGAAGCTTTCTTT
.	TRBJ1-1	.	TRBV19	CASRSGDSLTEAFF	TGTGCCAGTAGATCGGGCGATTCGTTAACTGAAGCTTTCTTT
once	TRBJ1-2	.	TRBV6-1	CASGLGEQGYTF	TGTGCCAGCGGGCTAGGGGAACAGGGCTACACCTTC
.	TRBJ2-1	.	TRBV5-1	CASSLAASSYNEQFF	TGCGCCAGCAGCTTGGCCGCGAGCTCCTACAATGAGCAGTTCTTC
.	TRBJ2-3	.	TRBV7-2	CASSLASFPDTQYF	TGTGCCAGCAGTCTAGCGTCATTTCCAGATACGCAGTATTTT
few	TRBJ2-7	.	TRBV5-1	CASSLGLDPYEQYF	TGCGCCAGCAGCCTGGGACTCGATCCCTACGAGCAGTACTTC
.	TRBJ2-3	.	TRBV30	CAWSTGLGGTQYF	TGTGCCTGGAGTACTGGGTTAGGGGGTACGCAGTATTTT
.	TRBJ1-1	.	TRBV11-2	CASSFKRSGEAFF	TGTGCCAGCAGCTTCAAGAGGTCAGGTGAAGCTTTCTTT
.	TRBJ1-1	.	TRBV18	CASSPTAPHEAFF	TGTGCCAGCTCACCTACCGCCCCCCATGAAGCTTTCTTT
few	TRBJ1-1	.	TRBV10-2	CASSESMVEAFF	TGCGCCAGCAGTGAGTCGATGGTTGAAGCTTTCTTT
.	TRBJ1-4	.	TRBV6-1	CASSEARGAGTNEKLFF	TGTGCCAGCAGTGAAGCTCGAGGGGCGGGAACTAATGAAAAACTGTTTTTT
.	TRBJ2-3	TRBD1	TRBV7-9	CASSLGTGADTQYF	TGTGCCAGCAGCTTAGGGACAGGGGCTGATACGCAGTATTTT